This record concerns one TCR beta chain sequence. What it binds is unknown. TCRdb keeps only in-frame clones here, not all; method: immunoSEQ multiplex PCR. The sample records 150,000 to 200,000 clones, roughly 91% being singletons. This sample is part of a study of cytomegalovirus exposure and HLA in healthy donors. Broader study findings: Specificity of a few CMV-associated chains for CMV antigens was verified in vitro.

The germline gives CDR1 SEHNR, CDR2 FQNEAQ (reference sequence). The CDR3 length is 16 residues. Trimming pared 1 base from V and 0 bases from J, leaving 10 bases between. This TCR was sampled from a woman aged 18 to 35 in good health and CMV-seropositive. The V call is TRBV7-9, the J call TRBJ2-1, with D maybe TRBD2 (7 bases). Sequenced sample: PBMCs. The CDR3 spells CASSLVGGGSYNEQFF. The CDR3 region has the DNA TGTGCCAGCAGCTTAGTGGGAGGGGGCTCCTACAATGAGCAGTTCTTC.